Listed here is a single T cell receptor (beta chain). There is no known antigen for this receptor. Per-base quality was not reported, and no clone a single base away is much larger than it. The data stem from a study of cytomegalovirus exposure and HLA in healthy donors listed by TCRdb under 2017. Background for the entire study: According to an earlier analysis of several hundred of the donors, roughly 180 million T cells yielded 90 million to 130 million unique TCR beta sequences and 276 Gb of sequence data. Among the roughly 400 genotyped donors, about 83% belonged to the genetic ancestry cluster associated with self-reported Caucasian donors. Donor age, sex, ethnicity and CMV serostatus were compiled alongside the repertoire data. HLA typing included class I and class II loci at four-digit resolution. In the later analysis, no new phenotypic data were used to find candidate immune exposures; instead, reliance was placed on TCR beta sequences and their occurrence across donors. Typing coverage differed by locus: A, B, C, DRB1 and DQB1 were typed in roughly 620-640 donors, DQA1 in 522, DPA1 in around 580, and DPB1 in roughly 450. All discovery cohort repertoires had been generated using a single sequencing platform. To study patterns of TCR occurrence, a later analysis re-analyzed previously published TCR beta repertoires from 700 or so donors and added high-resolution HLA genotyping. The study combined high-throughput TCR immunosequencing, statistical association of individual TCRs with disease status, and machine learning to predict cytomegalovirus infection status. Roughly 5 DR-DQ haplotypes were handled as single units for association and clustering, since linkage in the cohort was strong. An early release covering 550 to 700 HLA-typed donors comprised roughly 300 gigabases of sequencing data and approximately 85 million unique TCR sequences. Using immunosequencing, the study profiled T cell repertoires from approximately 700 subjects and related those repertoires to cytomegalovirus serostatus. In a later genetic analysis, genome-wide SNP genotypes for about three fifths of the 666 donors were used, and that subset was treated as a discovery cohort. Among around 400 genotyped donors of the cohort, an average of roughly 240,000 unique TCR beta nucleotide sequences were sequenced per donor, roughly 20% of them non-productive. In an earlier analysis of a few hundred of the donors, high-throughput TCR beta sequencing was used to judge whether each TCR beta V gene segment behaved as functional or pseudogenic. In addition to the first cohort of hundreds of subjects, a separate validation cohort of 120 different subjects was used. The study was designed to test whether signatures of past pathogen exposure could be identified by cataloging public T cell receptors. Results the study describes overall, beyond this receptor: Immune exposure information for the cohort was limited to CMV serostatus. The study gave a list of some 150 TCR beta chains associated with cytomegalovirus. Most CMV-associated TCR beta chains appeared to be HLA-restricted in a later analysis, and the HLA associations seemed to be driven largely by CMV exposure. A cluster of highly shared sequence variants was judged likely to represent a technical artifact of the sequencing pipeline. When HLA alleles, especially DR and DQ, strongly co-occurred, TCR associations were difficult to assign to individual alleles. A further reported finding was that TCR beta sequences accurately predicted the HLA-A and HLA-B alleles for most subjects in the first cohort. The presence/absence analyses assumed that sequencing depth was roughly uniform across donors, and that assumption may not be true. HLA typing was unavailable for some donors at each locus, so association tests used only the typed subset. The classifier was reported to diagnose cytomegalovirus status with high specificity and sensitivity in both the original and validation cohorts. In a later analysis, the rate of TCR association differed among HLA loci, with DRB1 alleles having the most associated TCRs and HLA-C alleles having the fewest. In a later analysis, several top co-occurrence clusters were reported to appear linked to parvovirus B19, influenza, CMV and Epstein-Barr virus. A few of the identified cytomegalovirus-associated TCR beta chains were confirmed in vitro to be specific for cytomegalovirus antigens. Most TCR sequences were seen in very few donors, while some public TCRs were found in many individuals. About 17 rarely observed V segments, including chromosome 9 orphons, were excluded from the earlier analysis of several hundred of the donors because counts were too low. According to the authors, the approach could potentially be generalized to other disease states and immunological phenotypes. Broadly in line with IMGT annotations, most TCR beta V segments showed up in productive rearrangements about 90% or about 30% of the time in an earlier analysis of around 600 of the donors. Because the 87-base-pair reads could not distinguish some IMGT-functional V segments, including TRBV6-2 and TRBV6-3, those segments were excluded. V-gene and J-gene trimming of TCR beta chains was associated with a missense DCLRE1C variant in a later genetic analysis, and the association was replicated in an independent cohort. Compared with equally common non-associated chains, HLA-associated TCR beta chains in a later analysis were more clonally expanded and had lower generation probabilities. A later genetic analysis reported fewer N-insertions in productive TCRs among donors in an Asian-associated ancestry cluster than the approximately 670-donor mean. At a false discovery rate of 0.05, a later analysis linked 16,951 TCR beta sequences to specific HLA alleles. The cohort was sequenced for TCR beta chains only, and without alpha or paired-chain data the features that could be detected were limited. Correlated functional status among segregating V segments might be attributable to linkage disequilibrium, but an unknown experimental factor could not be ruled out.

In the germline V gene, CDR1 corresponds to SQVTM and CDR2 to ANQGSEA. The CDR3 spans 14 residues, from the cysteine through the phenylalanine. The entry retains the CDR3 DNA only, 42 bases that are in frame from base 1. The germline V and J ends show losses of 5 bases and 5 bases respectively, and no gene match explains 8 bases of the junction. In total, roughly 670 healthy bone marrow donors made up the cohort. Cohort members were all nominally healthy when sampled, although unrecorded immune exposures were likely present. The donor tested CMV seronegative, placing the donor among the 350 to 400 seronegative members of the cohort. A peripheral blood sample was provided by each donor, and peripheral blood mononuclear cells were used for TCR beta sequencing. The Qiagen DNeasy Blood Extraction Kit was used to extract genomic DNA from the blood cell samples. The protocol used for the library was the immunoSEQ multiplex PCR assay. The multiplex PCR relied on a mix of 60 forward primers for TCR Vbeta segments and 13 reverse primers for TCR Jbeta segments. Amplification of the CDR3 region of rearranged TCR beta genes was performed with a multiplex PCR assay on genomic DNA. On the Illumina HiSeq System, the amplified TCR beta libraries were sequenced as 87-base-pair reads. The paper's data handling went like this. A later analysis tallied around 87 million unique TCR beta chains across the 666 repertoires, and approximately 9.9 million of those chains were shared by two or more donors. Raw reads were error-corrected and collapsed into unique sequences by a nearest-neighbor algorithm in which closely related sequences were merged to remove PCR and sequencing errors. Alignment of CDR3 sequences to IMGT reference sequences was used to assign V, D and J gene segments. For a sequence to be retained, at least a six-nucleotide match to both a V gene segment and a J gene segment was required. A rearrangement counted as productive if the CDR3 had no stop codons and remained in frame with V and J, and every other rearrangement counted as non-productive. Following IMGT convention, CDR3 was defined as the stretch from the second conserved V-encoded cysteine to the conserved J-encoded phenylalanine. In an earlier analysis of around 600 of the donors, sequences lacking an unambiguous match to a single V gene segment were excluded. In an earlier analysis of some 590 of the donors, a V segment was called functional when productive rearrangements were above 56.7%, and segregating when the standard deviation between donors exceeded 5%. A statistical classification framework was built for diagnosing cytomegalovirus status from the catalog of TCR beta chain sequences. A later analysis assigned V and J genes by comparing TCR nucleotide sequences with IMGT/GENE-DB human TR gene sequences. A later analysis assigned CDR3 sequences and most-parsimonious VDJ recombination scenarios with the TCRdist pipeline. In a later analysis, each TCR beta chain was defined by its CDR3 amino acid sequence together with its V-gene family, and reads without a unique V-gene family were excluded. In a later analysis, 450 to 600 highly shared, low-generation-probability nucleotide sequences were removed to address suspected cross-contamination and a sequencing artifact. For each public chain, a later analysis derived a clonal expansion index from normalized ranks of inferred template counts within each repertoire. Generation probabilities in a later analysis came from a VDJ recombination model fitted to out-of-frame rearrangements, and those results were checked against IGoR. In a later analysis, TCR-TCR, TCR-HLA and TCR-CMV co-occurrence was scored with hypergeometric tests, and a repertoire-size bias correction was applied to TCR pairs. In a later analysis, false discovery rates were estimated by permuting HLA or CMV assignments 20 times. A later analysis grouped co-occurring TCRs with DBSCAN, adding TCRdist sequence similarity when clustering within HLA-allele-positive subsets. Co-occurrence clustering excluded repertoires with fewer than 30,000 or more than 120,000 public chains, plus five with anomalous nucleotide sharing. TCRdb holds this immuneACCESS table with in-frame rearrangements only. Some clones are missing; in checked studies, unresolved V genes explain under half, and the rest has no known cause. That table furnishes V, J and clone size, whereas the DNA furnished D and trimming. The sample table shows 270,000 or so clones, and 85% to 95% are seen once. The top ten hold 1.5% to 2% of the sample.

This receptor was identified in a girl aged 2-10 years in good health and CMV-seronegative. The chain uses TRBV29-1 and TRBJ2-3; TRBD1 fits 9 bases in the junction. The specimen was PBMCs. The CDR3 here reads CSVTPGQGKDTQYF. The nucleotides are TGCAGCGTTACGCCGGGACAGGGCAAAGATACGCAGTATTTT.